Listed here are 9 T cell receptor beta chains from one sample, sequenced in a study of blood T cells in healthy people across ages. Combining a sample-barcoded 5' primer with a J-beta primer mix, a second PCR ran for about 7 to 11 cycles. TCRdb ran MiXCR on the 5' RACE reads and lists one entry per CDR3 protein. The repertoire holds about 1 million distinct CDR3 sequences, with around 43% as singletons. Sequenced input: blood. The receptors come from a woman aged 55-69 years in good health.

The chain recombines TRBV20-1 with TRBJ1-2; 7 nucleotides match TRBD1. Germline assignment: CDR1 DFQATT and CDR2 SNEGSKA (reference sequence). The V gene end was trimmed by 2 bases and the J gene end by 3 bases; junction bases not matched to a gene: 12. This CDR3 spans 16 amino acids. The CDR3: CSARTYDRAIDYGYTF. CDR3 sequence (DNA): TGCAGTGCTAGAACCTACGACAGGGCCATAGACTATGGCTACACCTTC.

CDR3 region: CASSTSSGRAADTQYF. The CDR3 nucleotides read TGCGCCAGCTCGACGTCTAGCGGGAGGGCGGCAGATACGCAGTATTTT. The chain has TRBV4-1 and TRBJ2-3, with 12 positions matching TRBD2. The CDR3 sequence is 16 residues long. Germline CDR1 and CDR2: MGHRA and YSYEKL. V trimming: 8 bases; J trimming: 4 bases; junction bases outside the gene matches: 10.

The V gene is TRBV6-2 or TRBV6-3, the J gene TRBJ1-1; no reliable D call. From germline, CDR1 is MNHEY and CDR2 SVGEGT. Trimming took 2 bases from V and 3 from J, leaving 16 bases between them. The CDR3 has 16 residues. CDR3 loop: CASSYPAWGRDTEAFF. The CDR3 coding sequence is TGTGCCAGCAGTTACCCGGCGTGGGGTAGAGACACTGAAGCTTTCTTT.

The chain couples TRBV3-1 to TRBJ2-1; TRBD2 matches 11 bases. Gene TRBJ2-7 matches the end of the DNA better, so the J call may be wrong. CDR3 length: 15 amino acids. In germline, CDR1 is LGHDT, CDR2 YNNKEL (reference sequence). CDR3 in amino acids: CASSQGLAGGNEQYF. The CDR3 nucleotides read TGTGCCAGCAGCCAGGGCCTAGCGGGGGGCAATGAGCAGTACTTC.

The chain couples TRBV7-2 to TRBJ2-4; perhaps TRBD1 as D (5 bases). The DNA end lines up better with TRBJ2-7; the J call may be wrong. The germline gives CDR1 SGHTA, CDR2 FQGNSA. This CDR3 spans 14 amino acids. The CDR3 protein is CASSPLDSRGEQYF. For the CDR3, the DNA is TGTGCCAGCAGCCCGTTAGACAGTCGTGGCGAGCAGTACTTC.

The chain has TRBV3-1 and TRBJ2-5; either TRBD1 or TRBD2 may supply D (5 bases each). The CDR3 has 14 amino acids. Trimming shortened V by 7 bases and J by 0 bases, and 12 bases separated the two germline ends. Germline V gene sequence: CDR1 LGHDT, CDR2 YNNKEL (reference sequence). DNA for the CDR3: TGTGCCAGCAACTCCGGGACGTACCAAGAGACCCAGTACTTC. Translating gives CASNSGTYQETQYF.

This chain links TRBV27 with TRBJ2-1, with a weak D call TRBD2 (6 bases). With 4 bases removed from V and 12 bases from J, the gap between germline ends came to 13 bases. Germline-derived CDR1 and CDR2 are MNHEY and SMNVEV (reference sequence). The CDR3 is 12 residues long. The CDR3 DNA reads TGTGCCAGCAGTTCGGGGAGGTCGGGGCAGTTCTTC. This codes for CASSSGRSGQFF.

This clonotype occurred a few times. J is TRBJ2-7 and V is TRBV5-6; D might be TRBD1 (6 bases). CDR3 length equals 15 residues. Germline loops: CDR1 SGHDT, CDR2 YYEEEE. V dropped 0 bases and J dropped 4 bases, with 14 bases sitting between them. CDR3 DNA sequence: TGTGCCAGCAGCTTGGACAGGGAATCTTCGTACGAGCAGTACTTC. It encodes CASSLDRESSYEQYF.

This rearrangement joins TRBV12-3 or TRBV12-4 to TRBJ2-3; D remains ambiguous. V dropped 3 bases and J dropped 0 bases, with 10 bases sitting between them. The CDR3 has 15 residues. This CDR3 is CASSFWATSTDTQYF. CDR3 nucleotides: TGTGCCAGCAGTTTTTGGGCAACTAGCACAGATACGCAGTATTTT.